This T cell receptor (beta chain) was identified in a study of blood T cell repertoires in COVID-19. Study information: Acute and convalescent COVID-19 specimens originated in the United States, Italy and Spain.

Per germline, CDR1 SGDLS and CDR2 YYNGEE. This CDR3 region has 15 residues. Trimming took off 0 bases at V and 7 bases at J, with 14 bases between the two ends. This clone was recorded only once. TCRdb's copy holds only in-frame clones and misses some; the assay was immunoSEQ multiplex PCR. This table has some 250,000 clones, 88% appearing once. The sample was peripheral blood. The rearrangement joins TRBV9 to TRBJ1-5; D is uncertain. This clonotype originated in a woman in her forties who had recovered from COVID-19. The CDR3: CASSVEADEGQPQHF. CDR3 DNA: TGTGCCAGCAGCGTAGAGGCCGACGAGGGACAGCCCCAGCATTTT.